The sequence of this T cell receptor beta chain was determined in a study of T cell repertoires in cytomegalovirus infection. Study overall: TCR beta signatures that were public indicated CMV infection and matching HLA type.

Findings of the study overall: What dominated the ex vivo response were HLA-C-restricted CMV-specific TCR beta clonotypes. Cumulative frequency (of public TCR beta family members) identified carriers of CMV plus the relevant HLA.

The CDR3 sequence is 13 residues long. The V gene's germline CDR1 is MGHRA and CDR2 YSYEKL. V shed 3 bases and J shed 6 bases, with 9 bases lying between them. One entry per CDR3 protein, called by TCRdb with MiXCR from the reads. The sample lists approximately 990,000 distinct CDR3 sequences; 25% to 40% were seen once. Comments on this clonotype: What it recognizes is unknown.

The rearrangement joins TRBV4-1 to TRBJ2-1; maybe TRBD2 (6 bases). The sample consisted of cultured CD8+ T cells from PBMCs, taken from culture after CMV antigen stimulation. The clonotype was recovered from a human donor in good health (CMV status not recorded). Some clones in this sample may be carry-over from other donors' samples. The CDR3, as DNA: TGCGCCAGCAGCCAGCTTAGCGGCAATGAGCAGTTCTTC. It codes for CASSQLSGNEQFF.